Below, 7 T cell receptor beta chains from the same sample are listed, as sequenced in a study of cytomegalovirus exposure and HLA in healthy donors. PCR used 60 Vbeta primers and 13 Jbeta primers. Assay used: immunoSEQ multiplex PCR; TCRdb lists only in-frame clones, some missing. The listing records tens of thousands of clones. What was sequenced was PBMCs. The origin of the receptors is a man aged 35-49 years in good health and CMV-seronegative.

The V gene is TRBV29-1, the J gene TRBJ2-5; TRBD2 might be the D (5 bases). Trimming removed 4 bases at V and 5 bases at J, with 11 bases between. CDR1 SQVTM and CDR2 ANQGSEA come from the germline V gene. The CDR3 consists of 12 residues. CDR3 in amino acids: CSVATPGETQYF. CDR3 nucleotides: TGCAGCGTTGCTACCCCGGGGGAGACCCAGTACTTC.

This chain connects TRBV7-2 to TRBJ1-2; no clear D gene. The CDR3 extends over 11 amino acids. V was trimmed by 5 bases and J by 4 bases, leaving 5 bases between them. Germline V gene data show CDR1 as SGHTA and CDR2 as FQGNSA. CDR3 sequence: CASSVRYGYTF. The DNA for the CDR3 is TGTGCCAGCAGCGTCCGCTATGGCTACACCTTC.

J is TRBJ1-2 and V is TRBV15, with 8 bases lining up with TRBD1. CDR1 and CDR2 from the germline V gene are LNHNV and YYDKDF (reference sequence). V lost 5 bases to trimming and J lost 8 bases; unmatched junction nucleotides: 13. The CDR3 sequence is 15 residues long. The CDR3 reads CATSPADRGIGGYTF. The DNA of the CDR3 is TGTGCCACCAGCCCCGCCGACAGGGGAATTGGCGGCTACACCTTC.

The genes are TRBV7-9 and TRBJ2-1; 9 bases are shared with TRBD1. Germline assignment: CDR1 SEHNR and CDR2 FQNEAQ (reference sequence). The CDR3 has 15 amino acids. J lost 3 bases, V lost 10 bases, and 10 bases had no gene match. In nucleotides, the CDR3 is TGTGCCATATCCTTGGGACAGGGATACTACAATGAGCAGTTCTTC. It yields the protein CAISLGQGYYNEQFF. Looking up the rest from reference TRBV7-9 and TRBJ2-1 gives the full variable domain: DTGVSQNPRHKITKRGQNVTFRCDPISEHNRLYWYRQTLGQGPEFLTYFQNEAQLEKSRLLSDRFSAERPKGSFSTLEIQRTEQGDSAMYLCAISLGQGYYNEQFFGPGTRLTVL.

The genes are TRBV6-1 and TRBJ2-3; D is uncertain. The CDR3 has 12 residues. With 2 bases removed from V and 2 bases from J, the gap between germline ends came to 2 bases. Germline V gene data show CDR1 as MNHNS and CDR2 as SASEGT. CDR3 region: CASSEYTDTQYF. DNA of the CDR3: TGTGCCAGCAGTGAATACACAGATACGCAGTATTTT.

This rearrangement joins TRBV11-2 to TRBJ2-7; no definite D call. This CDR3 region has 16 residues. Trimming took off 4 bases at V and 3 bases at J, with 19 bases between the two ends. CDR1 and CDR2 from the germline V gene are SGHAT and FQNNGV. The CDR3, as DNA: TGTGCCAGCAGCTCGACAAAAGGATACGGTCGCTACGAGCAGTACTTC. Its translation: CASSSTKGYGRYEQYF.

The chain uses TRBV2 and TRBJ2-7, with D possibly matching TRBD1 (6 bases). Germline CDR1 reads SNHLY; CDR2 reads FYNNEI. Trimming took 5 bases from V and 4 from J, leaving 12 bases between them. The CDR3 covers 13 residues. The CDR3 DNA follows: TGTGCCAGCAGTACAGGGAGAGGGTACGAGCAGTACTTC. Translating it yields CASSTGRGYEQYF.